A single T cell receptor (beta chain) is shown here with its context. Antigen unknown. These data belong to a study of cytomegalovirus exposure and HLA in healthy donors. Some clones are missing from TCRdb's copy, which holds only in-frame ones; the method was immunoSEQ multiplex PCR. The sample records some 180,000 clones, around nine tenths being singletons. Study conclusions and caveats: TCR beta chains numbering some 160 were designated cytomegalovirus-associated. Specificity of three CMV-associated chains for CMV antigens was verified in vitro. Subsequent analysis found a tendency for first-cohort TCR clusters to co-occur within the 120 or so validation repertoires.

This CDR3 region has 14 residues. Germline lookup yields CDR1 SGHAT and CDR2 FQNNGV. Unmatched junction bases numbered 4, after V lost 4 bases and J lost 3 bases. The TCR was taken from a man aged 25-45 years in good health and CMV-seropositive. The chain joins TRBV11-2 to TRBJ2-7; 9 positions agree with TRBD1. Sequences were obtained from PBMCs. The CDR3 sequence: CASSSRTGDYEQYF. The CDR3, as DNA: TGTGCCAGCAGCTCCCGGACAGGGGACTACGAGCAGTACTTC. The complete variable domain, with remaining parts taken from reference TRBV11-2 and TRBJ2-7, reads EAGVAQSPRYKIIEKRQSVAFWCNPISGHATLYWYQQILGQGPKLLIQFQNNGVVDDSQLPKDRFSAERLKGVDSTLKIQPAKLEDSAVYLCASSSRTGDYEQYFGPGTRLTVT.